Listed below are T cell receptor beta chains from one sample, sequenced in a study of blood T cell repertoires in COVID-19. Clones were read by immunoSEQ multiplex PCR, and TCRdb kept only the in-frame ones, dropping some. The table shows some 250,000 clones, with approximately 83% occurring only once. Source material: PBMCs or T cells enriched from blood (not recorded which). All receptors derive from a woman in her forties or fifties who had recovered from COVID-19. CDR3s include the opening cysteine and the closing phenylalanine or tryptophan. The D gene is left open where the match is weak. Some rows mark clone size as missing; the rest say once, few, many or name a class of expanded clone.

>TRBJ1-5|few|TRBV2|14|.
CASRRDISNQPQHF
TGTGCCAGCAGGAGGGACATTAGCAATCAGCCCCAGCATTTT
>TRBJ2-5|once|TRBV10-3|14|TRBD1
CAISEGQGGETQYF
TGTGCCATCAGTGAGGGACAGGGGGGAGAGACCCAGTACTTC
>TRBJ2-5|.|TRBV3-1/TRBV3-2|16|TRBD1
CASSPSLGQGIETQYF
TGTGCCAGCAGCCCATCTTTGGGACAGGGGATCGAGACCCAGTACTTC
>TRBJ2-7|.|TRBV28|13|.
CASSLRGSYEQYF
TGTGCCAGCAGTTTACGAGGCAGCTACGAGCAGTACTTC
>TRBJ1-1|.|TRBV10-1|16|TRBD1
CASRPGTGGTNTEAFF
TGCGCCAGCAGACCTGGGACAGGGGGAACGAACACTGAAGCTTTCTTT
>TRBJ1-6|.|TRBV18|15|TRBD1
CASSRTGDFNSPLHF
TGTGCCAGCTCCCGGACAGGGGACTTTAATTCACCCCTCCACTTT
>TRBJ1-4|.|TRBV2|14|.
CASSERQITGKLFF
TGTGCCAGCAGTGAACGGCAAATAACAGGAAAACTGTTTTTT
>TRBJ1-6|.|TRBV27|13|.
CASSHRQDSPLHF
TGTGCCAGCAGTCACCGGCAGGATTCACCCCTCCACTTT
>TRBJ1-4|once|TRBV9|16|.
CASTIDQRGRNEKLFF
TGTGCCAGCACCATCGACCAAAGGGGCCGTAATGAAAAACTGTTTTTT
>TRBJ2-2|.|TRBV28|15|.
CASSFTRPNTGELFF
TGTGCCAGCAGTTTTACCAGGCCGAACACCGGGGAGCTGTTTTTT
>TRBJ1-1|.|TRBV28|15|.
CASSYIDRLNTEAFF
TGTGCCAGCAGTTATATAGACAGGTTGAACACTGAAGCTTTCTTT
>TRBJ2-7|.|TRBV19|14|TRBD2
CASSDRGGAYEQYF
TGTGCCAGTAGTGACCGGGGGGGAGCTTACGAGCAGTACTTC
>TRBJ1-5|.|TRBV18|14|.
CASSPVRGNQPQHF
TGTGCCAGCTCACCGGTCAGGGGCAATCAGCCCCAGCATTTT
>TRBJ2-3|.|TRBV5-4|17|TRBD2
CASSWGTSGRITDTQYF
TGTGCCAGCAGCTGGGGGACTAGCGGGAGGATCACAGATACGCAGTATTTT
>TRBJ2-7|.|TRBV27|14|TRBD1
CATTGASESYEQYF
TGTGCCACGACAGGGGCTAGCGAATCCTACGAGCAGTACTTC
>TRBJ1-2|.|TRBV27|14|.
CASSFTGLEDGYTF
TGTGCCAGCAGTTTTACAGGGTTGGAGGATGGCTACACCTTC
>TRBJ1-2|.|TRBV28|13|.
CASSLRRIYGYTF
TGTGCCAGCAGTTTACGGAGGATCTATGGCTACACCTTC
>TRBJ2-3|.|TRBV30|17|TRBD2
CAWSVLFEGGRADTQYF
TGTGCCTGGAGTGTACTGTTTGAGGGAGGGAGGGCAGATACGCAGTATTTT
>TRBJ2-2|.|TRBV7-6|16|.
CASSLGSSAITGELFF
TGTGCCAGCAGCTTAGGGAGTAGCGCAATAACCGGGGAGCTGTTTTTT
>TRBJ1-1|.|TRBV28|14|.
CASSSRGGGTEAFF
TGTGCCAGCAGTTCCCGGGGGGGTGGCACTGAAGCTTTCTTT
>TRBJ1-2|.|TRBV28|18|TRBD1
CASTLLRQGIGKNYGYTF
TGTGCCAGCACCCTCCTGCGACAGGGGATCGGTAAAAACTATGGCTACACCTTC
>TRBJ2-1|.|TRBV10-3|13|.
CAIASVLDNEQFF
TGTGCCATCGCTAGCGTCCTTGACAATGAGCAGTTCTTC